Each of the 9 T cell receptor beta chains below was sequenced from the same sample in a study. Each CDR3 protein gets one entry after TCRdb re-called the 5' RACE reads with MiXCR. The table lists about 42,000 distinct CDR3 sequences, approximately 30% of them singletons, with approximately 4.1% in the top ten. The source material was tumor-infiltrating memory CD4+ T cells sorted from the breast tumor. The subset was: memory CD4+ T cells, CD4+CD45RO+CD25-. All receptors come from a female donor with breast cancer.

This clonotype has just a few counts. The V gene is TRBV5-1, the J gene TRBJ2-7; 8 positions agree with TRBD1. The CDR3 totals 15 residues. Germline assignment: CDR1 SGHRS and CDR2 YFSETQ. V dropped 1 base and J dropped 2; count of bases not matched to a gene: 5. CDR3 sequence reads: CASSLTGQGAYEQYF. The CDR3 DNA follows: TGCGCCAGCAGCTTGACCGGACAGGGCGCCTACGAGCAGTACTTC.

This clonotype was recorded many times. The gene calls are TRBV6-1 and TRBJ2-1; D may be TRBD2 (6 bases). The V gene lost 6 bases and the J gene lost 0 bases, with 12 bases spanning the gap. The V gene's germline CDR1 is MNHNS and CDR2 SASEGT. The CDR3 is made up of 15 amino acids. Written as DNA, the CDR3 is TGTGCCAGCAGCGCCGGGACTCGCTCCTACAATGAGCAGTTCTTC. Translating gives CASSAGTRSYNEQFF.

CDR3 sequence (DNA): TGTGCCTGCGGCGGCTACAATGAGCAGTTCTTC. Translated: CACGGYNEQFF. V and J are TRBV6-2 or TRBV6-3 and TRBJ2-1, with no clear D. V lost 11 bases and J lost 3, with 8 bases in between. The length of the CDR3 is 11 residues. Germline values: CDR1 MNHEY, CDR2 SVGEGT.

V usage is TRBV19 and J usage is TRBJ2-4; D is undetermined. CDR3 length: 14 amino acids. The germline V gene encodes CDR1 LNHDA and CDR2 SQIVND (reference sequence). The V gene lost 5 bases and the J gene lost 1 base, with 9 bases spanning the gap. This CDR3 is CASSLRSAKNIQYF. CDR3 in DNA: TGTGCCAGTAGTCTCAGGAGTGCCAAAAACATTCAGTACTTC.

This clonotype was observed at least ten times. The V call is TRBV7-3, the J call TRBJ2-3; D ambiguous. Trimming removed 3 bases from V and 0 bases from J, with 7 bases in between. The CDR3 spans 14 residues. CDR1 is SGHTA and CDR2 is FQGTGA in the germline V gene. CDR3 DNA sequence: TGTGCCAGCAGCTTCGATTCTAGCACAGATACGCAGTATTTT. Translating it yields CASSFDSSTDTQYF.

This clonotype appeared a few times. V is TRBV20-1 and J is TRBJ2-5; 11 bases are shared with TRBD2. The junction had 7 bases not matched to a gene; V was cut back by 0 bases and J by 4 bases. The V gene's germline CDR1 is DFQATT and CDR2 SNEGSKA (reference sequence). The CDR3 is 16 residues long. The CDR3 nucleotides read TGCAGTGCTAGAGATTTTAGGCTAGCGGGGGGAGAGACCCAGTACTTC. Amino acid sequence: CSARDFRLAGGETQYF.

This clonotype was seen only a few times. A read error may account for a junction end that differs from germline. The chain has TRBV5-1 and TRBJ2-1; 11 bases match TRBD2. Germline V gene data show CDR1 as SGHRS and CDR2 as YFSETQ. CDR3 size: 16 residues. This CDR3 is CASSFLETSGTNEQLF. The CDR3 nucleotides are TGCGCCAGTAGTTTTCTTGAGACTAGCGGGACCAATGAGCAGCTCTTC.

The rearrangement uses TRBV28 and TRBJ2-6, with no clear D. Germline assignment: CDR1 MDHEN and CDR2 SYDVKM. The V and J ends lost 10 bases and 0 bases respectively, with 19 bases between them. This CDR3 region has 17 residues. The CDR3 DNA follows: TGTGCCACCAACCACCGGGCCGTTTCCTCTGGGGCCAACGTCCTGACTTTC. This gives the protein CATNHRAVSSGANVLTF.

The CDR3 protein is CSASQGGAQYF. Written as DNA, the CDR3 is TGCAGTGCTAGCCAGGGGGGTGCGCAGTATTTT. The chain is built from TRBV20-1 and TRBJ2-3, with a tentative D call TRBD1 (7 bases). The germline CDR1 and CDR2 sequences are DFQATT and SNEGSKA (reference sequence). With 3 bases removed from V and 10 bases from J, the gap between germline ends came to 11 bases. There are 11 residues in the CDR3.